This T cell receptor (beta chain) was retrieved from a study of blood T cell repertoires in COVID-19. The protocol was immunoSEQ multiplex PCR, while the TCRdb copy is restricted to in-frame clones and leaves out a portion. The table has about 110,000 clones, roughly 82% seen once. V was pared by 5 bases and J by 0 bases, with 7 bases of the junction left unmatched. The CDR3 sequence is 15 residues long. The germline CDR1 and CDR2 sequences are SEHNR and FQNEAQ (reference sequence). The receptor was derived from an elderly woman with active or convalescent COVID-19. The chain employs TRBV7-9 and TRBJ2-7; 7 nucleotides match TRBD1. Input material: peripheral blood. CDR3 region: CASSIGQALSYEQYF. CDR3 DNA: TGTGCCAGCAGCATCGGACAGGCCCTCTCCTACGAGCAGTACTTC.